This paragraph reports one T cell receptor (beta chain). The data are from a study of blood T cells in healthy people across ages. The CDR3 consists of 12 residues. The germline V gene encodes CDR1 GTSNPN and CDR2 SVGIG (reference sequence). Each sample had at least 6 million PBMCs isolated. A sample-barcoded 5' primer and a J-beta primer mix were used in a second PCR of roughly 7 to 11 cycles. Each cDNA molecule was tagged by a template-switch adaptor with 12 random nucleotides. TCRdb processed the 5' RACE reads anew with MiXCR; each CDR3 protein has one entry. The data show 600,000 to 800,000 distinct CDR3 sequences, over 40% seen once.

V gene TRBV30 combines with J gene TRBJ2-7; no firm D call. The DNA end is more similar to TRBJ2-5, so the J call may be wrong. The receptor comes from a woman over 75 in good health. The sequenced sample was blood. CDR3 nucleotide sequence: TGTGCCTGGAGTACGGATCGAGAGACCCAGTACTTC. Protein: CAWSTDRETQYF.